These 14 T cell receptor beta chains came from one sample sequenced in a study of vaccination effects on CD4 cells after COVID-19. Here immunoSEQ multiplex PCR was the method, and the copy in TCRdb shows in-frame clones only, minus some. The sample records approximately 40,000 clones, roughly 76% being singletons. After expansion with viral peptide pools in the ViraFEST assay, antigen-specific CD4+ T cells were sequenced. CD4+ T cell isolation took place after approximately ten days of culture. Vaccine recipients had no previous SARS-CoV-2 infection; their nucleocapsid antibodies were negative. These receptors have no identified antigens. Here the sequenced sample was CD4+ T cells from PBMCs cultured with SARS-CoV-2 spike peptides, taken before COVID-19 vaccination. The receptors were gathered from a human donor who received a COVID-19 vaccine.

The table lists this clone with a few counts. This chain joins TRBV7-2 and TRBJ2-7, with TRBD1 matching over 9 bases. Trimming cost V 4 bases and J 2 bases; bases outside gene matches: 3. Germline assignment: CDR1 SGHTA and CDR2 FQGNSA. The CDR3 consists of 14 residues. CDR3 in DNA: TGTGCCAGCAGCTCCGGGACAGGGCCCTACGAGCAGTACTTC. Residues: CASSSGTGPYEQYF.

The V and J genes are TRBV25-1 and TRBJ1-2, with unresolved D. Germline V CDR1 and CDR2: MGHDK, SYGVNS. V was trimmed by 5 bases and J by 0 bases, leaving 16 bases between them. The length of the CDR3 is 16 residues. CDR3 DNA sequence: TGTGCCAGCAGTAATTCGGAGGGCCAAGCTAACTATGGCTACACCTTC. Amino acids: CASSNSEGQANYGYTF.

The chain employs TRBV19 and TRBJ1-4; no firm D call. This CDR3 has 14 residues. Trimming stripped 10 bases from V and 0 bases from J, with 12 bases between. CDR1 and CDR2 (germline): LNHDA, SQIVND (reference sequence). CDR3 in amino acids: CATTLTPTNEKLFF. CDR3 DNA: TGTGCCACCACACTAACCCCAACTAATGAAAAACTGTTTTTT.

The chain is built from TRBV18 and TRBJ1-1, with a weak D call TRBD1 (5 bases). This CDR3 spans 15 amino acids. Per the germline V gene, CDR1 is KGHSH and CDR2 is LQKENI. Trimming shortened V by 3 bases and J by 1 base, and 12 bases separated the two germline ends. This CDR3 is CASSPRGQGNTEAFF. The CDR3 nucleotides read TGTGCCAGCTCACCTCGGGGCCAGGGGAACACTGAAGCTTTCTTT.

This clone was detected only once. This chain joins TRBV28 and TRBJ1-2; 7 nucleotides agree with TRBD1. V gave up 8 bases and J gave up 4 bases; unmatched junction bases: 7. Germline loops: CDR1 MDHEN, CDR2 SYDVKM. There are 13 residues in the CDR3. The CDR3 coding sequence is TGTGCCAGCTCCAGGGGGGGGGCCTATGGCTACACCTTC. Protein: CASSRGGAYGYTF.

This rearrangement joins TRBV11-1 to TRBJ1-1, with D possibly being TRBD1 (6 bases). The CDR3 has 15 residues. Germline values: CDR1 SGHAT, CDR2 FQDESV (reference sequence). V dropped 6 bases and J dropped 1 base, with 15 bases sitting between them. DNA of the CDR3: TGTGCCAGCAGTCCAATGACAGGAAGGAACACTGAAGCTTTCTTT. Translating gives CASSPMTGRNTEAFF. Variable domain in full (rest from reference TRBV11-1 and TRBJ1-1): EAEVAQSPRYKITEKSQAVAFWCDPISGHATLYWYRQILGQGPELLVQFQDESVVDDSQLPKDRFSAERLKGVDSTLKIQPAELGDSAMYLCASSPMTGRNTEAFFGQGTRLTVV.

This sequence joins TRBV2 and TRBJ1-4, with D maybe TRBD1 (6 bases). The length of the CDR3 is 15 residues. Trimming removed 7 bases at V and 7 bases at J, with 19 bases between. Germline V gene sequence: CDR1 SNHLY, CDR2 FYNNEI. The CDR3 loop is CASTPRVGGREKLFF. CDR3 coding DNA: TGTGCCAGCACCCCAAGGGTAGGGGGGCGTGAAAAACTGTTTTTT. The variable domain in full, completed from reference TRBV2 and TRBJ1-4, reads EPEVTQTPSHQVTQMGQEVILRCVPISNHLYFYWYRQILGQKVEFLVSFYNNEISEKSEIFDDQFSVERPDGSNFTLKIRSTKLEDSAMYFCASTPRVGGREKLFFGSGTQLSVL.

The V call is TRBV5-1, the J call TRBJ2-1, with 10 bases identical to TRBD2. The trim removed 4 bases at V and 7 bases at J, leaving 11 bases unmatched. This CDR3 is 16 amino acids long. Germline CDR1 reads SGHRS; CDR2 reads YFSETQ. CDR3 coding DNA: TGCGCCAGCAGCCAAGCGGGGGGGCGAGTGCGAAATGAGCAGTTCTTC. Encoded protein: CASSQAGGRVRNEQFF. Using reference TRBV5-1 and TRBJ2-1 for the parts outside the CDR3, the full variable domain is KAGVTQTPRYLIKTRGQQVTLSCSPISGHRSVSWYQQTPGQGLQFLFEYFSETQRNKGNFPGRFSGRQFSNSRSEMNVSTLELGDSALYLCASSQAGGRVRNEQFFGPGTRLTVL.

The chain recombines TRBV14 with TRBJ2-7; D is perhaps TRBD2 (5 bases). V dropped 6 bases and J dropped 2 bases, with 20 bases sitting between them. The length of the CDR3 is 16 residues. The germline gives CDR1 SGHDN, CDR2 FVKESK. The CDR3 loop is CASSSGLTTLPYEQYF. The DNA for the CDR3 is TGTGCCAGCAGTTCCGGACTGACGACTCTCCCCTACGAGCAGTACTTC.

This rearrangement joins TRBV18 to TRBJ2-1; TRBD1 matches at 9 bases. The CDR3 has 12 residues. Per the germline V gene, CDR1 is KGHSH and CDR2 is LQKENI. The trim removed 6 bases at V and 8 bases at J, leaving 2 bases unmatched. The CDR3 sequence: CASSRQGDEQFF. CDR3 in DNA: TGTGCCAGCTCCCGACAGGGGGATGAGCAGTTCTTC.

The chain has TRBV19 and TRBJ2-3; D gene uncertain. The CDR3 has 13 residues. The V gene lost 5 bases and the J gene lost 4 bases, with 10 bases spanning the gap. Germline values: CDR1 LNHDA, CDR2 SQIVND (reference sequence). For the CDR3, the DNA is TGTGCCAGTAGTCAAAATGGGGCAGATACGCAGTATTTT. Residues: CASSQNGADTQYF.

The genes are TRBV30 and TRBJ2-7; 12 bases map to TRBD1. The CDR3 is 14 residues long. With V trimmed by 2 bases and J by 5 bases, 4 bases remained unmatched. CDR1 is GTSNPN, CDR2 SVGIG, per germline (reference sequence). The CDR3 sequence: CAWSPGQGANEQYF. CDR3 sequence (DNA): TGTGCCTGGAGTCCGGGACAGGGGGCCAACGAGCAGTACTTC.

The chain joins TRBV4-2 to TRBJ2-2, with TRBD1 matching 8 bases. V trimming: 0 bases; J trimming: 6 bases; junction bases outside the gene matches: 9. CDR1 and CDR2 (germline): LGHNA, YNFKEQ. The CDR3 is 17 amino acids. The CDR3 loop is CASSQDPLTGAPGELFF. CDR3 bases: TGTGCCAGCAGCCAAGACCCCCTGACAGGGGCCCCCGGGGAGCTGTTTTTT.

This chain links TRBV4-1 with TRBJ2-7, with a weak D call TRBD2 (6 bases). CDR3 length: 14 residues. Trimming removed 4 bases from V and 5 bases from J, with 15 bases in between. Germline V CDR1 and CDR2: MGHRA, YSYEKL. The CDR3 loop is CASSRLEGGDEQYF. The CDR3 DNA reads as TGCGCCAGCAGCCGGCTGGAGGGTGGCGACGAGCAGTACTTC.